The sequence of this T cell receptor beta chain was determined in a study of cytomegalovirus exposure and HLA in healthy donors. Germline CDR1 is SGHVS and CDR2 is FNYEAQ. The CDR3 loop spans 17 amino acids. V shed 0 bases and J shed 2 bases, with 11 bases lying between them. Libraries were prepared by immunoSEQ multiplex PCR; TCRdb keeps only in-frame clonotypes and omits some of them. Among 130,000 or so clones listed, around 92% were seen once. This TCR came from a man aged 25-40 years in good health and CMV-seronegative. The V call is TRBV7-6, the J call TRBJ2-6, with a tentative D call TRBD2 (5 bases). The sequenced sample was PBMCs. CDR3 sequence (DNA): TGTGCCAGCAGCTTAGCGCGGGCGGGTACTGGGGCCAACGTCCTGACTTTC. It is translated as CASSLARAGTGANVLTF. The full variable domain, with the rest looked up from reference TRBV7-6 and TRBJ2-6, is GAGVSQSPRYKVTKRGQDVALRCDPISGHVSLYWYRQALGQGPEFLTYFNYEAQQDKSGLPNDRFSAERPEGSISTLTIQRTEQRDSAMYRCASSLARAGTGANVLTFGAGSRLTVL.